This passage covers 21 T cell receptor beta chains from one sample sequenced in a study of radiation and T cells in renal cell carcinoma. The protocol was immunoSEQ multiplex PCR, while the TCRdb copy is restricted to in-frame clones and leaves out a portion. The sample lists 20,000 to 25,000 clones, approximately 80% occurring once. The time point denotes: baseline pretreatment blood. Indicated treatment: 15 Gy SBRT to primary tumor, nephrectomy 4 weeks later. Sequences were derived from blood, sampled from a patient whose treatment included radiotherapy and nephrectomy. The receptor source for this set is a man in his fifties or sixties with renal cell carcinoma.

This chain links TRBV6-1 with TRBJ2-1; 13 bases match TRBD2. Trimming at V came to 4 bases and at J to 10 bases, leaving 13 bases not matched to a gene. The CDR3 consists of 17 residues. CDR1 MNHNS and CDR2 SASEGT come from the germline V gene. CDR3 region: CASSAHFGLAGVEEQFF. CDR3 bases: TGTGCCAGCAGTGCACACTTCGGACTAGCGGGAGTGGAGGAGCAGTTCTTC.

In nucleotides, the CDR3 is TGCGCCAGCAGTGGTGGGACGGCGAGCTCCTACGAGCAGTACTTC. It specifies CASSGGTASSYEQYF. The rearrangement uses TRBV10-1 and TRBJ2-7; D is perhaps TRBD1 or TRBD2 (5 bases each). V was shortened by 4 bases and J by 0 bases, with 13 bases between the two germline ends. The germline V gene encodes CDR1 WNHNN and CDR2 SYGVQD (reference sequence). The CDR3 runs 15 residues.

This clone was detected only a few times. The chain has TRBV29-1 and TRBJ1-1; maybe TRBD1 (5 bases). V was clipped by 4 bases and J by 10 bases, with 16 bases between them. This CDR3 comprises 12 residues. CDR1 is SQVTM and CDR2 is ANQGSEA in the germline V gene. The CDR3 region is CSVVLQGGRAFF. CDR3 coding DNA: TGCAGCGTTGTTTTGCAGGGTGGGAGAGCTTTCTTT.

The chain links TRBV4-3 to TRBJ2-1; D possibly uses TRBD1 or TRBD2 (5 bases each). The CDR3 length is 17 residues. V lost 7 bases and J 6 bases, leaving 25 bases between the germline ends. Germline V gene data show CDR1 as LGHNA and CDR2 as YSLEER. The CDR3 loop reads CASTQGPYGGTANEQFF. CDR3 nucleotide sequence: TGCGCCAGCACGCAGGGCCCCTATGGGGGAACGGCCAATGAGCAGTTCTTC.

The CDR3 region is CATTRGTSGGTDTQYF. CDR3 bases: TGTGCCACCACGAGAGGGACTAGCGGGGGAACAGATACGCAGTATTTT. This chain uses TRBV10-3 with TRBJ2-3; 14 bases align to TRBD2. Germline CDR1 ENHRY, CDR2 SYGVKD. The CDR3 sequence is 16 residues long. V lost 10 bases and J lost 3; bases outside the gene matches: 9.

The chain joins TRBV27 to TRBJ2-7; 8 positions match TRBD2. The V gene end was trimmed by 5 bases and the J gene end by 4 bases; junction bases not matched to a gene: 1. The CDR3 runs to 12 residues. Germline CDR1 reads MNHEY; CDR2 reads SMNVEV (reference sequence). CDR3: CASSPSGYEQYF. In DNA, the CDR3 is TGTGCCAGCAGTCCTAGCGGGTACGAGCAGTACTTC.

The CDR3 region has the DNA TGCAGCGGGGGACGAGGTCGGAACGAGCAGTACTTC. Translation: CSGGRGRNEQYF. The rearrangement links TRBV29-1 to TRBJ2-7; perhaps D is TRBD1 or TRBD2 (5 bases each). The germline V and J ends were trimmed by 7 bases and 5 bases, with 15 bases remaining between them. The CDR3 has 12 residues. CDR1 is SQVTM, CDR2 ANQGSEA, per germline.

The chain combines TRBV27 with TRBJ2-5; 11 bases line up with TRBD2. V shed 5 bases and J 5 bases; nucleotides not matched to a gene: 7. The V gene's germline CDR1 is MNHEY and CDR2 SMNVEV (reference sequence). This CDR3 comprises 15 residues. The CDR3 loop is CASSVELAGVETQYF. CDR3 coding DNA: TGTGCCAGCAGTGTCGAACTAGCGGGAGTTGAGACCCAGTACTTC.

The chain couples TRBV7-9 to TRBJ2-1; 9 bases align to TRBD2. CDR3 length: 17 residues. Germline lookup yields CDR1 SEHNR and CDR2 FQNEAQ (reference sequence). The trim removed 0 bases at V and 3 bases at J, leaving 6 bases unmatched. CDR3 in amino acids: CASSLARASGDYNEQFF. Here the CDR3 DNA reads TGTGCCAGCAGCTTAGCGCGGGCTAGCGGGGACTACAATGAGCAGTTCTTC.

This clone was detected only a few times. The rearrangement links TRBV4-1 to TRBJ2-7; 7 bases line up with TRBD1. Germline-derived CDR1 and CDR2 are MGHRA and YSYEKL. The CDR3 loop spans 15 amino acids. After removal of 2 bases from V and 3 bases from J, the junction contained 7 bases not matched to a gene. This chain's CDR3 is CASSQNYRGIYEQYF. CDR3 bases: TGCGCCAGCAGCCAAAACTACAGGGGCATCTACGAGCAGTACTTC.

The rearrangement joins TRBV2 to TRBJ1-2; the D is unclear. The CDR3 length is 13 residues. Trimming took off 4 bases at V and 4 bases at J, with 10 bases between the two ends. Germline V CDR1 and CDR2: SNHLY, FYNNEI. CDR3 nucleotides: TGTGCCAGCAGTGTGGGCGGAACCTATGGCTACACCTTC. Translating gives CASSVGGTYGYTF.

The rearrangement uses TRBV30 and TRBJ1-5; D is unresolved. CDR3 size: 13 residues. The germline CDR1 and CDR2 sequences are GTSNPN and SVGIG (reference sequence). The germline V and J ends were trimmed by 1 base and 0 bases, with 4 bases remaining between them. CDR3 residues: CAWSEDSNQPQHF. CDR3 DNA: TGTGCCTGGAGTGAGGATAGCAATCAGCCCCAGCATTTT.

V is TRBV5-1 and J is TRBJ2-3; maybe TRBD2 (6 bases). V was clipped by 0 bases and J by 4 bases, with 18 bases between them. CDR1 is SGHRS, CDR2 YFSETQ, per germline. The CDR3 totals 17 residues. DNA of the CDR3: TGCGCCAGCAGCTTGGGCCCCGCGGGGAGGAGCGCAGATACGCAGTATTTT. Protein product: CASSLGPAGRSADTQYF.

This clone turned up a few times. V is TRBV30 and J is TRBJ1-1; no clear D gene. The CDR3 spans 13 residues. Germline assignment: CDR1 GTSNPN and CDR2 SVGIG (reference sequence). The V end lost 0 bases, the J end lost 5 bases, and 10 bases lay between the germline ends. CDR3 bases: TGTGCCTGGAGTGTGTTATGGTGGACTGAAGCTTTCTTT. This codes for CAWSVLWWTEAFF. The full variable domain, its missing parts supplied by reference TRBV30 and TRBJ1-1, is SQTIHQWPATLVQPVGSPLSLECTVEGTSNPNLYWYRQAAGRGLQLLFYSVGIGQISSEVPQNLSASRPQDRQFILSSKKLLLSDSGFYLCAWSVLWWTEAFFGQGTRLTVV.

The rearrangement joins TRBV10-3 to TRBJ1-4; 10 nucleotides line up with TRBD1. Germline V gene lookup returns CDR1 ENHRY and CDR2 SYGVKD. This CDR3 contains 20 residues. The V segment lost 2 bases and the J segment 0 bases; nucleotides outside the gene matches: 12. The CDR3 DNA follows: TGTGCCATCAGTGAGAAACATGACAGGGGGCTGTTAGCAACTAATGAAAAACTGTTTTTT. The encoded protein is CAISEKHDRGLLATNEKLFF.

The gene calls are TRBV7-8 and TRBJ1-2, with 8 bases lining up with TRBD1. The V segment lost 4 bases and the J segment 6 bases; nucleotides outside the gene matches: 7. CDR1 is SGHVS, CDR2 FQNEAQ, per germline. The CDR3 length is 14 residues. CDR3 region: CASSSRDRWDGYTF. DNA for the CDR3: TGTGCCAGCAGCTCCCGGGACAGGTGGGATGGCTACACCTTC.

This chain uses TRBV15 with TRBJ2-7; D is perhaps TRBD2 (6 bases). Germline V CDR1 and CDR2: LNHNV, YYDKDF (reference sequence). The CDR3 length is 15 residues. The ends were cut back, 0 bases at V and 3 bases at J, with 12 bases in the middle. The CDR3 coding sequence is TGTGCCACCAGCAGAGACACCGGGACTGTCTACGAGCAGTACTTC. It yields the protein CATSRDTGTVYEQYF.

The rearrangement links TRBV10-3 to TRBJ2-7; D is unresolved. Trimming took off 10 bases at V and 1 base at J, with 17 bases between the two ends. The CDR3 spans 14 residues. CDR1 ENHRY and CDR2 SYGVKD come from the germline V gene. The CDR3 sequence is CATDPQFLSYEQYF. The CDR3 DNA follows: TGTGCCACGGACCCCCAGTTCCTTTCCTACGAGCAGTACTTC.

The V call is TRBV28, the J call TRBJ1-2, with TRBD1 identical over 12 bases. From germline, CDR1 is MDHEN and CDR2 SYDVKM. Trimming cost V 7 bases and J 7 bases; bases outside gene matches: 7. The CDR3 is made up of 14 amino acids. In DNA, the CDR3 is TGTGCCAGCACCGGGACAGGGGGCGCCTCTGGCTACACCTTC. Amino acid sequence: CASTGTGGASGYTF.

V gene TRBV7-8 combines with J gene TRBJ2-2, with a tentative D call TRBD2 (6 bases). Trimming shortened V by 5 bases and J by 0 bases, and 10 bases separated the two germline ends. CDR1 is SGHVS and CDR2 is FQNEAQ in the germline V gene. This CDR3 is 15 amino acids long. The CDR3, as DNA: TGTGCCAGCAGCAATGCGGGAACGAACACCGGGGAGCTGTTTTTT. Protein sequence: CASSNAGTNTGELFF.

The rearrangement links TRBV11-3 to TRBJ2-7, with 8 positions matching TRBD2. The CDR3 has 15 amino acids. Germline lookup yields CDR1 SGHNT and CDR2 YENEEA. Trimming cost V 5 bases and J 3 bases; bases outside gene matches: 9. In nucleotides, the CDR3 is TGTGCCAGCAGCCCCGGGGGGGTCCGGGACTACGAGCAGTACTTC. Amino acid sequence: CASSPGGVRDYEQYF. Using reference TRBV11-3 and TRBJ2-7 for the parts outside the CDR3, the full variable domain is EAGVVQSPRYKIIEKKQPVAFWCNPISGHNTLYWYLQNLGQGPELLIRYENEEAVDDSQLPKDRFSAERLKGVDSTLKIQPAELGDSAVYLCASSPGGVRDYEQYFGPGTRLTVT.